These 21 T cell receptor beta chains were sequenced from one sample in a study of identical twins. TCRdb used MiXCR to reprocess the 5' RACE reads, holding one entry per CDR3 protein. The table lists hundreds of thousands of distinct CDR3 sequences, roughly 7% of them singletons. These data also formed part of another study, on yellow fever vaccine responses in identical twins.

The material sequenced was memory (CD45RO+) T cells sorted from blood. Every receptor here comes from a woman aged 18-35 years in good health.

This clonotype was seen at least ten times. The chain couples TRBV7-8 to TRBJ2-1; 9 nucleotides match TRBD2. This CDR3 spans 15 amino acids. CDR1 and CDR2 from the germline V gene are SGHVS and FQNEAQ. V dropped 5 bases and J dropped 4; count of bases not matched to a gene: 6. CDR3 DNA: TGTGCCAGCAGCGTCGCGGGAGGGAGGTACAATGAGCAGTTCTTC. Its protein is CASSVAGGRYNEQFF.

This chain uses TRBV20-1 with TRBJ1-1; 11 bases agree with TRBD1. V lost 5 bases and J lost 6; bases outside the gene matches: 2. CDR1 is DFQATT and CDR2 is SNEGSKA in the germline V gene (reference sequence). This CDR3 is 12 amino acids long. Here the CDR3 reads CSAGTGGAEAFF. The CDR3, as DNA: TGCAGTGCTGGGACAGGGGGGGCTGAAGCTTTCTTT.

In its sample, this clonotype was seen a few times. J is TRBJ2-1 and V is TRBV12-5; 7 bases align to TRBD1. The CDR3 is 17 amino acids. Germline values: CDR1 LGHNT, CDR2 FRNRAP. Trimming at V came to 0 bases and at J to 9 bases, leaving 14 bases not matched to a gene. The CDR3 loop is CASGLVRSVGPGGEQFF. The CDR3 coding sequence is TGTGCTAGTGGTTTGGTCCGCTCCGTCGGACCAGGGGGTGAGCAGTTCTTC.

The CDR3 nucleotides read TGTGCCAGCAGCGTAAGCAAGGGGGGCAGGGATAGCACAGATACGCAGTATTTT. Its protein product is CASSVSKGGRDSTDTQYF. V and J are TRBV9 and TRBJ2-3; either TRBD1 or TRBD2 may supply D (6 bases each). V was trimmed by 1 base and J by 0 bases, leaving 18 bases between them. Germline V CDR1 and CDR2: SGDLS, YYNGEE. The CDR3 runs to 18 residues.

This clonotype was seen a handful of times. This chain connects TRBV24-1 to TRBJ2-2, with D hard to call. CDR3 length: 11 amino acids. The germline CDR1 and CDR2 sequences are KGHDR and SFDVKD. Trimming removed 9 bases from V and 4 bases from J, with 5 bases in between. CDR3 residues: CATQSTGELFF. The CDR3 region has the DNA TGTGCCACCCAGAGCACCGGGGAGCTGTTTTTT.

The chain links TRBV3-1 to TRBJ1-2; 10 nucleotides line up with TRBD1. The V and J ends lost 3 bases and 3 bases, in that order; junction bases with no gene match: 10. From germline, CDR1 is LGHDT and CDR2 YNNKEL (reference sequence). The CDR3 loop spans 17 amino acids. CDR3 DNA: TGTGCCAGCAGCCACCGAGACAGGGGGCGCATACACTATGGCTACACCTTC. Encoded protein: CASSHRDRGRIHYGYTF.

This clonotype was picked up a small number of times. This chain uses TRBV12-3 or TRBV12-4 with TRBJ2-3, with a possible D match to TRBD2 (6 bases). This CDR3 spans 17 amino acids. V lost 3 bases to trimming and J lost 2 bases, with 18 bases between them. The CDR3 loop reads CASSFGRLERATDTQYF. The CDR3 DNA reads TGTGCCAGCAGTTTTGGGCGACTAGAGCGGGCCACAGATACGCAGTATTTT.

The table lists this clonotype with many counts. The chain joins TRBV6-5 to TRBJ1-2, with a tentative D call TRBD1 (6 bases). The CDR3 contains 16 residues. Trimming took 0 bases from V and 0 from J, leaving 11 bases between them. Germline V gene sequence: CDR1 MNHEY, CDR2 SVGAGI. CDR3 loop: CASSYSTAGANYGYTF. CDR3 nucleotide sequence: TGTGCCAGCAGTTACTCGACGGCAGGGGCTAACTATGGCTACACCTTC.

This clonotype was recorded many times. V gene TRBV18 combines with J gene TRBJ2-3; TRBD2 is a possible D gene (6 bases). The V end was cut by 5 bases, the J end by 2 bases, with 17 bases between. This CDR3 is 16 amino acids long. CDR1 and CDR2 (germline): KGHSH, LQKENI. This CDR3 is CASSSARGTNTDTQYF. DNA of the CDR3: TGTGCCAGCTCAAGTGCCCGGGGGACGAACACAGATACGCAGTATTTT. Complete variable domain (other parts from reference TRBV18 and TRBJ2-3): NAGVMQNPRHLVRRRGQEARLRCSPMKGHSHVYWYRQLPEEGLKFMVYLQKENIIDESGMPKERFSAEFPKEGPSILRIQQVVRGDSAAYFCASSSARGTNTDTQYFGPGTRLTVL.

The sample holds many counts of this clonotype. The chain has TRBV15 and TRBJ2-5; D possibly corresponds to TRBD2 (5 bases). The CDR3 spans 15 residues. Looked up from germline, CDR1 is LNHNV and CDR2 is YYDKDF (reference sequence). The V gene lost 0 bases and the J gene lost 3 bases, with 11 bases spanning the gap. The CDR3 DNA sequence: TGTGCCACCAGCAGAGATCCTAGCTCTGAAGAGACCCAGTACTTC. Its translation is CATSRDPSSEETQYF.

This clonotype showed up just a few times. V usage is TRBV6-1 and J usage is TRBJ1-6; D perhaps matches TRBD1 (6 bases). There are 14 residues in the CDR3. Germline V CDR1 and CDR2: MNHNS, SASEGT. The ends were cut back, 6 bases at V and 10 bases at J, with 16 bases in the middle. The CDR3 spells CASRREGGGSPLHF. In nucleotides, the CDR3 is TGTGCCAGCAGAAGGGAGGGGGGTGGATCACCCCTCCACTTT.

V usage is TRBV5-1 and J usage is TRBJ2-1, with D possibly matching TRBD2 (6 bases). Germline V lookup: CDR1 SGHRS, CDR2 YFSETQ. The CDR3 contains 16 residues. Trimming took 6 bases from V and 5 from J, leaving 21 bases between them. The CDR3 bases are TGCGCCAGCACCCTGGGGTCTCGCGGGACCAACAATGAGCAGTTCTTC. Residues: CASTLGSRGTNNEQFF.

This clonotype was observed a few times. This rearrangement joins TRBV11-2 to TRBJ1-4; D perhaps matches TRBD1 (6 bases). This CDR3 spans 14 amino acids. Deletions cut 4 bases from V and 8 bases from J, with 14 bases between. Looked up from germline, CDR1 is SGHAT and CDR2 is FQNNGV. The CDR3 reads CASSYRGAEEKLFF. Written as DNA, the CDR3 is TGTGCCAGCAGCTATAGGGGGGCAGAGGAAAAACTGTTTTTT.

The rearrangement uses TRBV5-5 and TRBJ2-3, with a tentative D call TRBD2 (5 bases). V was trimmed by 3 bases and J by 4 bases, leaving 12 bases between them. Germline V lookup: CDR1 SGHKS, CDR2 YYEKEE (reference sequence). This CDR3 comprises 14 residues. The DNA for the CDR3 is TGTGCCAGCAGCTCGGGGAGCGGACCAGATACGCAGTATTTT. Protein sequence: CASSSGSGPDTQYF.

This clonotype was seen repeatedly, ten times or more. The J gene is TRBJ2-1, the V gene TRBV12-3 or TRBV12-4; 12 bases align to TRBD2. V shed 6 bases, J shed 6 bases, and the junction held 6 bases outside the gene matches. This CDR3 comprises 15 residues. The CDR3 protein is CASSLTSGGPNEQFF. In nucleotides, the CDR3 is TGTGCCAGCAGCTTGACTAGCGGGGGCCCCAATGAGCAGTTCTTC.

This rearrangement joins TRBV6-2 or TRBV6-3 to TRBJ2-4; 7 positions agree with TRBD1. The V gene's germline CDR1 is MNHEY and CDR2 SVGEGT. V was clipped by 0 bases and J by 0 bases; unmatched bases: 2. CDR3 length: 16 amino acids. CDR3 residues: CASSYSTGLAKNIQYF. CDR3 coding DNA: TGTGCCAGCAGTTACTCGACAGGGTTAGCCAAAAACATTCAGTACTTC.

The chain is built from TRBV5-4 and TRBJ2-1; 8 bases align to TRBD2. V shed 5 bases and J 7 bases; nucleotides not matched to a gene: 14. The CDR3 is 16 residues long. Germline assignment: CDR1 SGHNT and CDR2 YYREEE (reference sequence). The CDR3 loop reads CASRPPGSGGPNEQFF. The CDR3 DNA reads TGTGCCAGCAGACCTCCAGGGAGCGGGGGCCCTAATGAGCAGTTCTTC.

The chain couples TRBV29-1 to TRBJ2-1; possible D gene TRBD2, 5 bases. The CDR3 is 16 residues long. CDR1 SQVTM and CDR2 ANQGSEA come from the germline V gene. V lost 0 bases to trimming and J lost 4 bases, with 16 bases between them. The CDR3 loop is CSVEDLPQTRYNEQFF. CDR3 DNA sequence: TGCAGCGTTGAAGATTTACCCCAAACTAGGTACAATGAGCAGTTCTTC.

As for this clonotype: Since a much larger clone is just one base distant, this may be a read error. The chain combines TRBV5-1 with TRBJ2-1; 7 bases agree with TRBD2. CDR1 is SGHRS, CDR2 YFSETQ, per germline. The CDR3 has 15 residues. The CDR3 bases are TGCGCCGGCAGCTTGCCTGGGACTACCTACAATGAGCAGTTCTTC. It encodes CAGSLPGTTYNEQFF.

The J gene is TRBJ1-2, the V gene TRBV2, with D tentatively TRBD1 (5 bases). Deletions cut 7 bases from V and 2 bases from J, with 14 bases between. Germline-derived CDR1 and CDR2 are SNHLY and FYNNEI. CDR3 length: 14 residues. DNA of the CDR3: TGTGCCAGCAAATGGGGCAGATGGAACTATGGCTACACCTTC. Translating gives CASKWGRWNYGYTF.

In this sample, this clonotype turned up many times. V usage is TRBV15 and J usage is TRBJ1-1; no clear D gene. Trimming left V 0 bases short and J 1 base short, with 9 bases between. Per germline, CDR1 LNHNV and CDR2 YYDKDF (reference sequence). The CDR3 is made up of 15 amino acids. The CDR3 nucleotides are TGTGCCACCAGCAGAGATTTCGTGGGGAACACTGAAGCTTTCTTT. As protein: CATSRDFVGNTEAFF.